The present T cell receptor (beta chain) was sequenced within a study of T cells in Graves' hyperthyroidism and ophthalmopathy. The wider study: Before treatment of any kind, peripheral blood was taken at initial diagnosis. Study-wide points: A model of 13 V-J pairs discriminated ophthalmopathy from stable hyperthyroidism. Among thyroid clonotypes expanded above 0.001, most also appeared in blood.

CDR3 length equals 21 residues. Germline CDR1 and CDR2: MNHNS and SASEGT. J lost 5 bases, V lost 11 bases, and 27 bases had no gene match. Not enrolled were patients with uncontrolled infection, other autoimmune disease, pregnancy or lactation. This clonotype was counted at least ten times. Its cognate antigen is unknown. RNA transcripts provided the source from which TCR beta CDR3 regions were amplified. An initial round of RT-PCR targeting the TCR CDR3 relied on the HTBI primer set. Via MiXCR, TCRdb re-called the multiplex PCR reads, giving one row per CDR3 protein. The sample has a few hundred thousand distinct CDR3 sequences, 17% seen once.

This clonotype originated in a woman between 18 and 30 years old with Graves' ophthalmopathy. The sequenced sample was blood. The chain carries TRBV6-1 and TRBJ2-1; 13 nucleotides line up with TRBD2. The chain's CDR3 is CAAGGDRDTWTSGRIDNEQFF. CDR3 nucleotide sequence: TGTGCCGCCGGAGGGGATAGGGATACCTGGACTAGCGGGAGAATCGACAATGAGCAGTTCTTC.